These 15 T cell receptor beta chains were all obtained from the same sample, sequenced in a study of PD-L1 blockade in urothelial cancer. Time point defined: pretreatment peripheral blood. Data came from immunoSEQ multiplex PCR; TCRdb stores just in-frame clones and leaves some out. The sample includes fewer than 75,000 clones, 90% of them seen just once. Sequencing was performed on PBMCs, taken around atezolizumab (anti-PD-L1) treatment. Receptors were obtained from a man in his 70s with urothelial cancer.

This clone was detected a few times. V gene TRBV30 combines with J gene TRBJ2-7, with 7 bases identical to TRBD1. V gave up 3 bases and J gave up 12 bases; unmatched junction bases: 8. This CDR3 has 11 residues. From germline, CDR1 is GTSNPN and CDR2 SVGIG (reference sequence). Here the CDR3 reads CAWRNMGQRYF. As DNA, the CDR3 is TGTGCCTGGAGAAATATGGGACAGCGGTACTTC.

The rearrangement links TRBV6-5 to TRBJ1-3, with D maybe TRBD1 (5 bases). This CDR3 has 12 amino acids. Per germline, CDR1 MNHEY and CDR2 SVGAGI. V lost 7 bases and J 9 bases, leaving 13 bases between the germline ends. The CDR3 nucleotides are TGTGCCAGCACCCAGGGAAGGGGCACCATATATTTT. Translating gives CASTQGRGTIYF.

The chain couples TRBV6-1 to TRBJ2-4; a possible D gene is TRBD1 (8 bases). The CDR3 is 15 amino acids. V lost 8 bases and J 8 bases, leaving 22 bases between the germline ends. Germline V gene sequence: CDR1 MNHNS, CDR2 SASEGT. CDR3 sequence reads: CASRRQGTGGDIQYF. CDR3 nucleotides: TGTGCCAGCCGACGACAGGGAACAGGGGGGGACATTCAGTACTTC.

The V call is TRBV13, the J call TRBJ1-5; D is possibly TRBD1 (6 bases). The CDR3 runs 16 residues. Germline V gene data show CDR1 as PRHDT and CDR2 as FYEKMQ (reference sequence). The V end was cut by 0 bases, the J end by 4 bases, with 13 bases between. The CDR3 region has the DNA TGTGCCAGCAGCTTAGGCGTCCAGGGGTGGAATCAGCCCCAGCATTTT. Translation gives CASSLGVQGWNQPQHF.

This chain connects TRBV28 to TRBJ2-7, with D perhaps TRBD1 (6 bases). Between the trimmed V and J ends, which lost 3 bases and 0 bases, there was a span of 18 bases. Germline V CDR1 and CDR2: MDHEN, SYDVKM. The CDR3 sequence is 17 residues long. The CDR3: CASSFSGRTVSSYEQYF. Here the CDR3 DNA reads TGTGCCAGCAGTTTTTCGGGTCGGACAGTATCCTCCTACGAGCAGTACTTC.

This clone was seen a single time. The chain carries TRBV14 and TRBJ2-5, with D possibly being TRBD2 (6 bases). This CDR3 comprises 13 residues. The V end was cut by 2 bases, the J end by 8 bases, with 12 bases between. Germline CDR1 is SGHDN and CDR2 is FVKESK. The CDR3 DNA is TGTGCCAGCAGCCAAAAGGTCGGGGGAACCCAGTACTTC. The encoded protein is CASSQKVGGTQYF. Full variable domain (outside the CDR3, taken from reference TRBV14 and TRBJ2-5): EAGVTQFPSHSVIEKGQTVTLRCDPISGHDNLYWYRRVMGKEIKFLLHFVKESKQDESGMPNNRFLAERTGGTYSTLKVQPAELEDSGVYFCASSQKVGGTQYFGPGTRLLVL.

The gene calls are TRBV7-9 and TRBJ1-2; D unresolved. The germline CDR1 and CDR2 sequences are SEHNR and FQNEAQ (reference sequence). The CDR3 has 14 residues. The V end was cut by 3 bases, the J end by 2 bases, with 10 bases between. CDR3 in amino acids: CASSFGDSNYGYTF. CDR3 in DNA: TGTGCCAGCAGCTTCGGGGATTCGAACTATGGCTACACCTTC.

This chain uses TRBV4-1 with TRBJ2-3; 7 bases align to TRBD2. Germline values: CDR1 MGHRA, CDR2 YSYEKL. The V gene end was trimmed by 0 bases and the J gene end by 7 bases; junction bases not matched to a gene: 7. This CDR3 has 15 residues. The CDR3 spells CASSQDLREGNTQYF. CDR3 nucleotide sequence: TGCGCCAGCAGCCAAGATTTAAGGGAGGGAAATACGCAGTATTTT.

The chain combines TRBV6-1 with TRBJ2-5; 8 nucleotides agree with TRBD1. The germline CDR1 and CDR2 sequences are MNHNS and SASEGT. Trimming cost V 4 bases and J 2 bases; bases outside gene matches: 6. This CDR3 comprises 15 residues. CDR3 in amino acids: CASSVRQGSQETQYF. CDR3 coding DNA: TGTGCCAGCAGTGTCCGACAGGGGTCTCAAGAGACCCAGTACTTC.

The rearrangement joins TRBV5-1 to TRBJ1-1; 8 bases agree with TRBD1. Germline V gene sequence: CDR1 SGHRS, CDR2 YFSETQ. The junction had 12 bases not matched to a gene; V was cut back by 7 bases and J by 1 base. The CDR3 is made up of 16 amino acids. The CDR3 loop reads CASLPGGAWGNTEAFF. The CDR3 DNA is TGCGCCAGCCTTCCAGGGGGCGCGTGGGGGAACACTGAAGCTTTCTTT.

This sequence joins TRBV5-1 and TRBJ2-7; TRBD2 matches 10 bases. Germline V gives CDR1 SGHRS, CDR2 YFSETQ. This CDR3 spans 17 amino acids. Trimming at V came to 0 bases and at J to 5 bases, leaving 11 bases not matched to a gene. DNA of the CDR3: TGCGCCAGCAGCTTGGAGCCTAGCGGGAGTATTGGGAACGAGCAGTACTTC. As protein: CASSLEPSGSIGNEQYF.

This sequence joins TRBV19 and TRBJ2-7; 8 nucleotides agree with TRBD1. The ends lost 6 bases at V and 3 bases at J; junction bases unmatched: 10. This CDR3 is 15 amino acids long. CDR1 is LNHDA and CDR2 is SQIVND in the germline V gene (reference sequence). CDR3 in DNA: TGTGCCAGTAGATCGACAACAGGGGGGAACTACGAGCAGTACTTC. Residues: CASRSTTGGNYEQYF.

This rearrangement joins TRBV7-8 to TRBJ2-6, with unresolved D. This CDR3 is built from 14 residues. V was trimmed by 4 bases and J by 4 bases, leaving 8 bases between them. The germline CDR1 and CDR2 sequences are SGHVS and FQNEAQ. CDR3 in amino acids: CASSSPRGANVLTF. CDR3 sequence (DNA): TGTGCCAGCAGCTCCCCGCGCGGGGCCAACGTCCTGACTTTC.

The J gene is TRBJ2-1, the V gene TRBV20-1, with unresolved D. The CDR3 loop spans 11 amino acids. CDR1 and CDR2 (germline): DFQATT, SNEGSKA (reference sequence). V was cut by 6 bases and J by 12 bases, with 15 bases left in between. This CDR3 is CSAHGGIRQFF. The CDR3 DNA follows: TGCAGTGCCCACGGCGGTATCAGGCAGTTCTTC.

This CDR3 reads CSSEIQETQYF. In DNA form, the CDR3 reads TGCAGCTCCGAGATTCAAGAGACCCAGTACTTC. V usage is TRBV20-1 and J usage is TRBJ2-5; D unclear. Germline assignment: CDR1 DFQATT and CDR2 SNEGSKA (reference sequence). This CDR3 comprises 11 residues.